Below are 9 T cell receptor beta chains sequenced from a single sample in a study of blood T cell repertoires in COVID-19. Some clones are missing from TCRdb's copy, which holds only in-frame ones; the method was immunoSEQ multiplex PCR. The table lists about 200,000 clones, about 87% of them singletons. Material: peripheral blood. These receptors came from a man between 60 and 70 years old who had recovered from COVID-19.

The chain couples TRBV28 to TRBJ1-4; 10 nucleotides line up with TRBD1. This CDR3 is built from 15 residues. Germline V gives CDR1 MDHEN, CDR2 SYDVKM. J was trimmed by 3 bases and V by 6 bases; bases with no gene match: 4. This chain's CDR3 is CASRRQGAANEKLFF. CDR3 nucleotide sequence: TGTGCCAGCAGAAGACAGGGGGCCGCTAATGAAAAACTGTTTTTT.

This chain connects TRBV7-9 to TRBJ1-1; D call uncertain. Germline V gene data show CDR1 as SEHNR and CDR2 as FQNEAQ (reference sequence). Trimming removed 2 bases from V and 5 bases from J, with 9 bases in between. The CDR3 loop spans 13 amino acids. CDR3 nucleotides: TGTGCCAGCAGCTTAACTTCGGAGACTGAAGCTTTCTTT. This gives the protein CASSLTSETEAFF.

J is TRBJ2-1 and V is TRBV11-3; weak D call: TRBD2 (7 bases). This CDR3 contains 15 residues. Per germline, CDR1 SGHNT and CDR2 YENEEA. The V end was cut by 0 bases, the J end by 8 bases, with 14 bases between. CDR3 nucleotides: TGTGCCAGCAGCTTAGATCGGGGGGCCTTCTATGAGCAGTTCTTC. It specifies CASSLDRGAFYEQFF.

Only a few counts were recorded for this clone. The J gene is TRBJ1-4, the V gene TRBV4-3; 11 nucleotides match TRBD1. The germline V gene encodes CDR1 LGHNA and CDR2 YSLEER. V gave up 5 bases and J gave up 0 bases; unmatched junction bases: 5. This CDR3 has 17 amino acids. CDR3 region: CASSASGQGATNEKLFF. The CDR3 DNA is TGCGCCAGCAGCGCCTCGGGACAGGGGGCAACTAATGAAAAACTGTTTTTT.

The sample holds a few counts of this clone. Other DNA sequences in this sample translate to the same CDR3. The V and J genes are TRBV5-1 and TRBJ1-3; 8 nucleotides line up with TRBD1. Germline trimming cut 4 bases from V and 4 bases from J; bases unmatched to any gene: 4. Germline lookup yields CDR1 SGHRS and CDR2 YFSETQ. The CDR3 totals 14 residues. CDR3 residues: CASSPQGAGNTIYF. The DNA for the CDR3 is TGCGCCAGCAGCCCCCAGGGGGCCGGAAACACCATATATTTT.

The sample holds one count of this clone. This chain joins TRBV7-6 and TRBJ2-2, with a weak D call TRBD2 (6 bases). Trimming removed 1 base from V and 4 bases from J, with 13 bases in between. The germline gives CDR1 SGHVS, CDR2 FNYEAQ. This CDR3 is 16 amino acids long. The CDR3 DNA reads TGTGCCAGCAGCTTAGACCAGGGACTTAGCACCGGGGAGCTGTTTTTT. This encodes CASSLDQGLSTGELFF.

The chain links TRBV28 to TRBJ1-3; possible D gene TRBD1, 6 bases. Trimming left V 5 bases short and J 0 bases short, with 14 bases between. The germline V gene has CDR1 MDHEN and CDR2 SYDVKM. The CDR3 runs 16 residues. The CDR3 region has the DNA TGTGCCAGCAGTCCTCCGGGACAACTCTCTGGAAACACCATATATTTT. Its translation: CASSPPGQLSGNTIYF.

DNA of the CDR3: TGTGCCAGCCGAGGGGGAGTGTACCAAGAGACCCAGTACTTC. As protein: CASRGGVYQETQYF. This rearrangement joins TRBV7-9 to TRBJ2-5; tentative D call: TRBD1 (6 bases). This CDR3 region has 14 residues. Trimming removed 8 bases from V and 0 bases from J, with 13 bases in between. Looked up from germline, CDR1 is SEHNR and CDR2 is FQNEAQ (reference sequence). The full variable domain, completed using reference TRBV7-9 and TRBJ2-5, is DTGVSQNPRHKITKRGQNVTFRCDPISEHNRLYWYRQTLGQGPEFLTYFQNEAQLEKSRLLSDRFSAERPKGSFSTLEIQRTEQGDSAMYLCASRGGVYQETQYFGPGTRLLVL.

The count of this clone is one. The chain's CDR3 is CASSPLLGQTLNTEAFF. The CDR3 DNA sequence: TGTGCCAGCAGCCCCCTCTTGGGACAGACTCTGAACACTGAAGCTTTCTTT. The J gene is TRBJ1-1, the V gene TRBV3-1 (or the pseudogene TRBV3-2); TRBD1 matches 7 bases. Germline V gene sequence: CDR1 LGHDT, CDR2 YNNKEL (reference sequence). The CDR3 runs to 17 residues. The J segment lost 0 bases and the V segment lost 4 bases, leaving 11 bases of the junction unmatched.